This TCR beta chain comes out of a study of shared clonotypes between healthy human individuals. Study summary: Contributing individuals were a couple of females and a few males aged 18 to 49.

Remarks on this clone: Additional DNA sequences in this sample encode the identical CDR3.

Produced via immunoSEQ multiplex PCR; TCRdb's table is partial and in-frame only. The sample includes more than 2,000,000 clones, around nine tenths of them seen just once. This CDR3 is built from 16 residues. Unmatched junction bases numbered 7, after V lost 4 bases and J lost 2 bases. CDR1 is SGHNT, CDR2 YENEEA, per germline. The chain is built from TRBV11-3 and TRBJ2-3; 9 bases align to TRBD2. The sequenced sample consisted of naive CD4+ T cells sorted from blood. Documented subset: CD45RA+ positively selected. The sequence was obtained from a man aged 18 to 30 in good health. CDR3 nucleotide sequence: TGTGCCAGCAGCTCCGGTCTAGCGGGAATCACAGATACGCAGTATTTT. Translation gives CASSSGLAGITDTQYF.